This T cell receptor beta chain was found in a study of cytotoxic CD8 clonotypes in ibrutinib-treated CLL listed by TCRdb under 2021. For context, the study as a whole: The cohort had 11 relapsed/refractory and 15 treatment-naive patients; 17 were IGHV unmutated. Samples at response were collected after a median of roughly 13 months of treatment, with a range of about 6 to 36 months. Responses were partial in roughly 25 patients and complete in 2; after median around 68 months follow-up, some 14 stayed in remission and 12 progressed. Samples averaged roughly 280,000 productive templates and 90,000 to 95,000 productive rearrangements. Of the approximately 86 people in the trial, approximately 26 had longitudinal samples available. Cryopreserved peripheral blood mononuclear cells were obtained before treatment, at response, and at either sustained remission or disease progression. All remission and progressive disease samples were collected while patients were still receiving ibrutinib.

The goal of deep resolution MiSeq sequencing was a depth between 1 in 1 million and 1 in 200,000 T cells, and coverage averaged 10x per clonotype. The immunoSEQ hsTCRB Kit was used to generate TCR beta libraries. Turning to the authors' computational methods: Data were analyzed with ImmunoSEQ Data Assistant and ImmunoSEQ Analyzer, with V, D and J genes assigned per IMGT definitions. Clonality, with values ranging from 0 to 1, was calculated as one minus the normalized Shannon entropy of productive rearrangement frequencies. Public clonotype analysis was restricted to overrepresented clonotypes comprising at least 0.05% of each patient's repertoire. Around 14 repertoires from age-matched healthy donors, obtained from immuneACCESS, served as clonality controls. The table comes from immuneACCESS by way of TCRdb, which keeps in-frame sequences with V and J called. Part of the clones is missing from these tables; in studies checked, under half for an unresolved V gene and the rest for unknown reasons. For V, J and clone size, that table is used; D and trimming come from the DNA. The sample contains about 130,000 clones, around 85% of them found a single time. Clones ranked in the top ten supply roughly 2% of the sample.

The time point label, as the study defines it: less than 30 months on ibrutinib. Approximately 2 micrograms of genomic DNA were extracted from cryopreserved PBMCs for TCR beta library preparation. Longitudinal blood samples from CLL patients on ibrutinib monotherapy underwent high-throughput TCR beta sequencing. The patients took part in an open-label, single-center phase 2 trial of ibrutinib monotherapy. About this clone: Its recognized antigen is unknown. The sample holds no much larger clone one base away, and base qualities are not on file.

General findings and caveats noted by the study authors: Clonality increased at ibrutinib response, stayed stable in sustained remission, and fell back toward baseline at progression. Sustained-remission and progressing patients did not have matched sampling times, and lymph node repertoires were not examined. Public clonotypes were rare and either shrank or stayed stable during treatment, and the rise in clonality at ibrutinib response reflected expansion of private clonotypes. At baseline, clonality was higher than in age-matched healthy donors and showed a strong correlation with circulating CD8+ T-cell counts.

From V the trimming removes 5 bases and from J it removes 15 bases, while the gene matches leave 10 bases of the junction unaccounted for. According to the germline V gene, CDR1 reads MNHEY and CDR2 reads SVGAGI. The CDR3, cysteine through phenylalanine, is 15 amino acids long. Only CDR3 DNA is held: 45 bases, read in frame from base 1. The material sequenced was PBMCs, taken after 24 months of ibrutinib treatment. This sequence uses TRBV6-5 and TRBJ2-1, with 16 bases in between that match TRBD2. This TCR came from a human donor with chronic lymphocytic leukemia. CDR3 protein: CASSAPGLAGGPRFF. The nucleotide sequence reads TGTGCCAGCAGTGCACCGGGACTAGCGGGAGGGCCGCGGTTCTTC.